The clone carrying this T cell receptor beta chain came up many times. Its antigen remains unknown. This entry is derived from a study of neurological immune-mediated disorders. Study details: The multiple sclerosis group of some 35 included approximately 30 relapsing-remitting and 3 secondary progressive patients. Whole-study findings and limits: Whereas HTLV-1-associated myelopathy showed the most TCR clonal expansion, multiple sclerosis showed the least, with levels below those of healthy controls.

Trimming stripped 2 bases from V and 6 bases from J, with 8 bases between. CDR3 length: 13 amino acids. Germline CDR1 and CDR2: SGDLS and YYNGEE. 5'RACE with 10-nucleotide random UMIs generated the cDNA. One entry per CDR3 protein, called by TCRdb with MiXCR from the 5' RACE reads. The table lists tens of thousands of distinct CDR3 sequences, roughly 2.6% of them singletons. Sequencing was done on a sample of PBMCs. The origin of this receptor is a woman aged 30 to 39 with multiple sclerosis. The V call is TRBV9, the J call TRBJ2-2, with a possible D match to TRBD2 (6 bases). The CDR3: CASSVGGAGELFF. The CDR3 DNA follows: TGTGCCAGCAGCGTGGGGGGTGCCGGGGAGCTGTTTTTT.